This T cell receptor beta chain was recovered during a study of post-analysis software for immune sequencing data. Study outcomes and limitations: The normalized Chao1 diversity of multiple sclerosis patients was significantly lower than that of controls. The study found TRBV5-6, TRBV5-1 and TRBV20-1 among five or six TRBV segments more frequent in patients than controls. Strong co-clustering by F measure was evident for samples that had been prepared in the same batch.

The CDR3 contains 13 residues. The V segment lost 10 bases and the J segment 3 bases; nucleotides outside the gene matches: 7. Germline V gene data show CDR1 as ENHRY and CDR2 as SYGVKD. This clonotype was recorded a few times. Antigen specificity is unknown. Unique molecular identifiers were carried by the TCR beta cDNA libraries. Each sample of about 0.95 to 11 million input T cells yielded about 500,000 cDNA molecules, so each molecule approximated one T cell. TCRdb re-called the PCR reads with MiXCR, one entry per CDR3 protein. The sample includes roughly 580,000 distinct CDR3 sequences, 40% to 50% seen only once; the top ten take 1.5% to 2%.

The rearrangement uses TRBV10-3 and TRBJ2-7; 9 bases agree with TRBD2. The source is a girl aged 5-17 years with multiple sclerosis. The sample taken for sequencing was blood. The CDR3 DNA sequence: TGTGCCACTTGGCGGGAGGGCCTCTACGAGCAGTACTTC. It encodes CATWREGLYEQYF.